This T cell receptor beta chain was sequenced for a study of long-term antiretroviral therapy in people with HIV. Study results and caveats: HIV repertoires covered narrower CDR3 length ranges than controls did.

About this clone itself: Its antigen is not known.

Germline loops: CDR1 SGHTS, CDR2 YDEGEE. The V end lost 4 bases, the J end lost 1 base, and 18 bases lay between the germline ends. The CDR3 runs to 16 residues. An immunoSEQ assay, version v3.0, was performed at survey level. TCRdb's table, derived via immunoSEQ multiplex PCR, lists solely in-frame clones and lacks some. The sample records approximately 30,000 clones, about 85% being singletons. This chain joins TRBV5-8 and TRBJ2-7, with D maybe TRBD2 (5 bases). The input for sequencing was unsorted PBMCs, taken 3 years after starting antiretroviral therapy. The clonotype originates from a man in his forties or fifties with HIV. The CDR3 region has the DNA TGTGCCAGCAGCGAAGGACTGCAAGGGCGATCCTACGAGCAGTACTTC. Its protein product is CASSEGLQGRSYEQYF. Variable domain in full (rest from reference TRBV5-8 and TRBJ2-7): EAGVTQSPTHLIKTRGQQATLRCSPISGHTSVYWYQQALGLGLQFLLWYDEGEERNRGNFPPRFSGRQFPNYSSELNVNALELEDSALYLCASSEGLQGRSYEQYFGPGTRLTVT.